This entry lists 26 T cell receptor beta chains sequenced from one sample in a study of breast tumors, draining lymph nodes, adjacent tissues. Breast cancer patients provided tissue from their axillary draining lymph nodes. TCRdb fed the multiplex PCR reads into MiXCR, producing one record per CDR3 protein. Of some 120,000 distinct CDR3 sequences in the sample, approximately 20% are singletons; the top ten hold roughly 4%. The sequencing sample was made of axillary lymph node tissue. All receptors derive from a female donor with breast cancer. Some clones in this sample may be carry-over from other donors' samples.

This clonotype was found many times. This chain links TRBV12-3 or TRBV12-4 with TRBJ1-5, with 10 nucleotides matching TRBD1. The CDR3 totals 15 residues. V shed 6 bases and J 3 bases; nucleotides not matched to a gene: 5. CDR3 nucleotides: TGTGCCAGCAGCCGGACAGGGGGGAACAATCAGCCCCAGCATTTT. Translating it yields CASSRTGGNNQPQHF.

At least ten counts were recorded for this clonotype. This chain connects TRBV7-8 to TRBJ2-3; perhaps TRBD2 as D (5 bases). The V gene lost 3 bases and the J gene lost 6 bases, with 13 bases spanning the gap. CDR3 length: 14 residues. Germline V gene lookup returns CDR1 SGHVS and CDR2 FQNEAQ. The CDR3 sequence is CASSFTSRGDTQYF. CDR3 bases: TGTGCCAGCAGCTTTACCAGCAGAGGGGATACGCAGTATTTT.

This clonotype was seen a single time. A single base separates this from a much larger clone, so it may be a read error. The V call is TRBV6-6, the J call TRBJ2-5; perhaps TRBD1 as D (6 bases). The V gene's germline CDR1 is MNHNY and CDR2 SVGAGI (reference sequence). The CDR3 is made up of 11 amino acids. Written as DNA, the CDR3 is TGTGCCGGCAGAATGCAGGGGCCCCAGTACTTC. Translating gives CAGRMQGPQYF.

In the case of this clonotype: Possible read error: a much larger clone is one base away. The rearrangement joins TRBV6-1 to TRBJ2-3; unclear D gene. Germline values: CDR1 MNHNS, CDR2 SASEGT. Trimming shortened V by 7 bases and J by 6 bases, and 11 bases separated the two germline ends. The CDR3 is 12 amino acids. The CDR3: CASMGMMDTQYF. The CDR3 bases are TGTGCCAGCATGGGGATGATGGATACGCAGTATTTT.

This clonotype was seen many times. V is TRBV7-6 and J is TRBJ2-5; D may be TRBD1 (5 bases). The CDR3 extends over 14 amino acids. Germline-derived CDR1 and CDR2 are SGHVS and FNYEAQ. The germline V and J ends were trimmed by 1 base and 3 bases, with 9 bases remaining between them. In nucleotides, the CDR3 is TGTGCCAGCAGCTTAGACAGGTTCGAAGAGACCCAGTACTTC. Its translation is CASSLDRFEETQYF.

This clonotype was seen repeatedly, ten times or more. The CDR3 is CAARQGGPYGYTF. CDR3 DNA: TGTGCCGCCAGACAGGGGGGCCCCTATGGCTACACCTTC. This chain uses TRBV30 with TRBJ1-2; 9 bases match TRBD1. Per germline, CDR1 GTSNPN and CDR2 SVGIG (reference sequence). Germline trimming cut 8 bases from V and 4 bases from J; bases unmatched to any gene: 8. The CDR3 sequence is 13 residues long. The variable domain in full, with the rest retrieved from reference TRBV30 and TRBJ1-2, is SQTIHQWPATLVQPVGSPLSLECTVEGTSNPNLYWYRQAAGRGLQLLFYSVGIGQISSEVPQNLSASRPQDRQFILSSKKLLLSDSGFYLCAARQGGPYGYTFGSGTRLTVV.

Note on this clonotype: A read error may be the cause here, since a much bigger clone is one base away. J is TRBJ1-2 and V is TRBV20-1; D is ambiguous. Trimming cost V 4 bases and J 0 bases, with 12 bases left between them. The CDR3 is made up of 14 amino acids. Germline V lookup: CDR1 DFQATT, CDR2 SNEGSKA (reference sequence). The CDR3 region has the DNA TGCAGTGCTACAGTAGGCAGCACTAACTATGGCTACACCTTC. This gives the protein CSATVGSTNYGYTF.

There are a few counts of this clonotype. This chain connects TRBV7-2 to TRBJ2-2; D not certain. V lost 4 bases and J lost 6, with 9 bases in between. From germline, CDR1 is SGHTA and CDR2 FQGNSA. The CDR3 has 13 amino acids. CDR3 nucleotides: TGTGCCAGCAGCTCCCACCATTCCGGGGAGCTGTTTTTT. Translation: CASSSHHSGELFF.

This clonotype was observed a few times. The chain joins TRBV3-1 to TRBJ2-3; the D gene could be TRBD1 or TRBD2 (6 bases each). The V end lost 5 bases, the J end lost 3 bases, and 18 bases lay between the germline ends. From germline, CDR1 is LGHDT and CDR2 YNNKEL (reference sequence). This CDR3 region has 16 residues. The DNA for the CDR3 is TGTGCCAGCAGCTCCCCACGGGTAGGGGGGACAGATACGCAGTATTTT. This gives the protein CASSSPRVGGTDTQYF.

This chain joins TRBV5-5 and TRBJ1-4; a possible D gene is TRBD1 (6 bases). The CDR3 length is 15 residues. V was pared by 1 base and J by 12 bases, with 19 bases between. Germline V gene sequence: CDR1 SGHKS, CDR2 YYEKEE (reference sequence). The CDR3 region is CASSLSGTWEEELFF. The CDR3 coding sequence is TGTGCCAGCAGCTTGAGCGGGACATGGGAAGAAGAACTGTTTTTT.

Notes on this clonotype: A much bigger clone sits one base away, suggesting this may be a read error. V and J are TRBV29-1 and TRBJ2-2, with D maybe TRBD2 (6 bases). This CDR3 contains 14 residues. V gave up 6 bases and J gave up 5 bases, with 16 bases separating them. From germline, CDR1 is SQVTM and CDR2 ANQGSEA. The CDR3 coding sequence is TGCAGCGTCACCGGCAGGAGGGCAACCGGGGAGCTGTTTTTT. Translation gives CSVTGRRATGELFF.

This clonotype has ten or more counts. The chain links TRBV20-1 to TRBJ1-5, with D uncertain. The CDR3 runs to 15 residues. Trimming pared 1 base from V and 2 bases from J, leaving 12 bases between. Germline V CDR1 and CDR2: DFQATT, SNEGSKA (reference sequence). In DNA form, the CDR3 reads TGCAGTGCTAGAGGGAGGGCTAAGGGCAATCAGCCCCAGCATTTT. Encoded protein: CSARGRAKGNQPQHF.

This clonotype occurred many times. This rearrangement joins TRBV7-3 to TRBJ2-1; D possibly matches TRBD1 or TRBD2 (5 bases each). The CDR3 is made up of 14 amino acids. Per the germline V gene, CDR1 is SGHTA and CDR2 is FQGTGA. Trimming removed 6 bases at V and 7 bases at J, with 16 bases between. The CDR3 spells CASSLTHGGNEQFF. Here the CDR3 DNA reads TGTGCCAGCAGTCTGACCCATGGGGGTAATGAGCAGTTCTTC.

This clonotype was observed many times. This chain connects TRBV7-2 to TRBJ2-5, with D hard to call. Germline V CDR1 and CDR2: SGHTA, FQGNSA. Trimming took 3 bases from V and 2 from J, leaving 7 bases between them. This CDR3 has 13 amino acids. The CDR3 here is CASSFTAQETQYF. In DNA form, the CDR3 reads TGTGCCAGCAGCTTCACTGCACAAGAGACCCAGTACTTC.

This clonotype showed up many times. This chain joins TRBV19 and TRBJ2-5; D may be TRBD1 or TRBD2 (6 bases each). The V gene lost 7 bases and the J gene lost 4 bases, with 16 bases spanning the gap. CDR3 length equals 14 residues. Germline assignment: CDR1 LNHDA and CDR2 SQIVND (reference sequence). The CDR3 protein is CASNTGAKSETQYF. CDR3 DNA: TGTGCCAGTAACACGGGGGCGAAGTCAGAGACCCAGTACTTC. The whole variable domain, filled in from reference TRBV19 and TRBJ2-5, reads DGGITQSPKYLFRKEGQNVTLSCEQNLNHDAMYWYRQDPGQGLRLIYYSQIVNDFQKGDIAEGYSVSREKKESFPLTVTSAQKNPTAFYLCASNTGAKSETQYFGPGTRLLVL.

This clonotype was counted once. This may be a read error: a much more frequent sequence differs by one nucleotide. V and J are TRBV18 and TRBJ2-5; D might be TRBD1 or TRBD2, each matching 6 bases. Germline CDR1 reads KGHSH; CDR2 reads LQKENI. The CDR3 loop spans 16 amino acids. This CDR3 is CASSPLGARGQETPYF. In nucleotides, the CDR3 is TGTGCCAGCTCACCACTGGGGGCGCGGGGCCAAGAGACCCCGTACTTC. Full variable domain (outside the CDR3, taken from reference TRBV18 and TRBJ2-5): NAGVMQNPRHLVRRRGQEARLRCSPMKGHSHVYWYRQLPEEGLKFMVYLQKENIIDESGMPKERFSAEFPKEGPSILRIQQVVRGDSAAYFCASSPLGARGQETPYFGPGTRLLVL.

There are a few counts of this clonotype. A much more abundant neighbour one base away suggests this may be a read error. The chain recombines TRBV7-8 with TRBJ2-7; 7 bases line up with TRBD1. Germline CDR1 reads SGHVS; CDR2 reads FQNEAQ. CDR3 length: 14 residues. Trimming cost V 5 bases and J 4 bases; bases outside gene matches: 8. CDR3 sequence: CASSRTGVVYEQYF. CDR3 in DNA: TGTGCCAGCAGCCGTACAGGGGTTGTGTACGAGCAGTACTTC.

This clonotype was seen at least ten times. This chain links TRBV7-2 with TRBJ2-3; D gene unclear. In germline, CDR1 is SGHTA, CDR2 FQGNSA. V was pared by 2 bases and J by 2 bases, with 17 bases between. This CDR3 is 17 amino acids long. The CDR3 nucleotides read TGTGCCAGCAGCTTAACGTCCCAGCTACAACTCACAGATACGCAGTATTTT. This sequence encodes CASSLTSQLQLTDTQYF.

This clonotype was detected many times. The chain uses TRBV6-9 and TRBJ2-5; D unclear. Germline loops: CDR1 MNHGY, CDR2 SVAAGI. With 3 bases removed from V and 1 base from J, the gap between germline ends came to 6 bases. The CDR3 sequence is 13 residues long. As DNA, the CDR3 is TGTGCCAGCAGTTACGAGAGCCAAGAGACCCAGTACTTC. This encodes CASSYESQETQYF.

Many counts were recorded for this clonotype. The chain combines TRBV19 with TRBJ1-2, with TRBD1 matching 8 bases. Trimming took 5 bases from V and 6 from J; bases not matched to a gene: 5. This CDR3 has 13 amino acids. From germline, CDR1 is LNHDA and CDR2 SQIVND (reference sequence). CDR3 coding DNA: TGTGCCAGTAGTCCGCAGGGGGCCCATGGCTACACCTTC. It codes for CASSPQGAHGYTF. Using reference TRBV19 and TRBJ1-2 for the parts outside the CDR3, the full variable domain is DGGITQSPKYLFRKEGQNVTLSCEQNLNHDAMYWYRQDPGQGLRLIYYSQIVNDFQKGDIAEGYSVSREKKESFPLTVTSAQKNPTAFYLCASSPQGAHGYTFGSGTRLTVV.

This clonotype was recorded at least ten times. The chain has TRBV7-9 and TRBJ2-3; D unresolved. The CDR3 covers 15 residues. Trimming stripped 1 base from V and 7 bases from J, with 15 bases between. Germline V gives CDR1 SEHNR, CDR2 FQNEAQ (reference sequence). The CDR3 DNA is TGTGCCAGCAGCTTAGAGGCTATCGATAGAAATACGCAGTATTTT. It yields the protein CASSLEAIDRNTQYF. Complete variable domain (other parts from reference TRBV7-9 and TRBJ2-3): DTGVSQNPRHKITKRGQNVTFRCDPISEHNRLYWYRQTLGQGPEFLTYFQNEAQLEKSRLLSDRFSAERPKGSFSTLEIQRTEQGDSAMYLCASSLEAIDRNTQYFGPGTRLTVL.

This clonotype was picked up many times. Here the CDR3 reads CASSPSTDSAKLFF. The DNA of the CDR3 is TGTGCCAGCAGCCCTAGCACGGACAGCGCAAAACTGTTTTTT. The chain is built from TRBV7-8 and TRBJ1-4; possibly TRBD1 for D (6 bases). There are 14 residues in the CDR3. The V gene's germline CDR1 is SGHVS and CDR2 FQNEAQ. Trimming pared 5 bases from V and 10 bases from J, leaving 17 bases between.

This clonotype was detected ten times or more. The CDR3 spells CSALLGEQYF. CDR3 coding DNA: TGCAGTGCCCTGCTGGGCGAGCAGTACTTC. This chain links TRBV20-1 with TRBJ2-7; D ambiguous. CDR1 is DFQATT, CDR2 SNEGSKA, per germline (reference sequence). The CDR3 is 10 residues long. Trimming removed 6 bases at V and 6 bases at J, with 9 bases between.

CDR3 amino acids: CASSQGLAGAYNEQFF. Here the CDR3 DNA reads TGTGCCAGCAGCCAAGGATTAGCGGGGGCCTACAATGAGCAGTTCTTC. The rearrangement uses TRBV3-1 and TRBJ2-1; the match to TRBD2 covers 9 bases. The trim removed 1 base at V and 2 bases at J, leaving 3 bases unmatched. The CDR3 runs 16 residues. Germline loops: CDR1 LGHDT, CDR2 YNNKEL (reference sequence).

The J gene is TRBJ1-5, the V gene TRBV20-1; D uncertain. Trimming stripped 3 bases from V and 0 bases from J, with 9 bases between. The CDR3 runs 14 residues. Germline V CDR1 and CDR2: DFQATT, SNEGSKA (reference sequence). The CDR3 reads CSASEMASNQPQHF. DNA for the CDR3: TGCAGTGCTAGTGAAATGGCTAGCAATCAGCCCCAGCATTTT.

With regard to this clonotype: This may arise from a read error, as a much more abundant clone is one base away. The rearrangement uses TRBV9 and TRBJ2-5, with 9 nucleotides matching TRBD2. Germline loops: CDR1 SGDLS, CDR2 YYNGEE. The CDR3 has 14 amino acids. The CDR3 loop is CASSVAGEGESQYF. Written as DNA, the CDR3 is TGTGCTAGCAGCGTAGCGGGAGAGGGGGAGTCCCAGTACTTC.